In its sample, the clone carrying this T cell receptor (beta chain) was seen a few times. Its matching antigen is unknown. The V gene's germline CDR1 is SGDLS and CDR2 YYNGEE. With V trimmed by 4 bases and J by 3 bases, 4 bases remained unmatched. This CDR3 has 14 amino acids. This sample is drawn from a study of TIL therapy for anti-PD-1-resistant metastatic lung cancer. The wider study: Tumors had a median PD-L1 proportion score of 4.5% to 7%.

The libraries were made with immunoSEQ v3. Assay used: immunoSEQ multiplex PCR; TCRdb lists only in-frame clones, some missing. This sample has some 45,000 clones, with 65% to 90% found just once. Time point reported: pre-treatment sample, taken before nivolumab and TIL therapy. General observations from the study: Infused TIL clonotypes partially replaced the baseline blood repertoire, then decayed over months.

The receptor comes from a person between 30 and 79 years old with non-small cell lung cancer. This specimen consisted of blood, obtained at baseline. The rearrangement uses TRBV9 and TRBJ2-7, with 10 positions matching TRBD2. CDR3 nucleotide sequence: TGTGCCAGCAGCCCCCGGACTAGCGGCTACGAGCAGTACTTC. This sequence encodes CASSPRTSGYEQYF.